This is a list of T cell receptor beta chains from one sample in a study of shared clonotypes between healthy human individuals. Sequenced by immunoSEQ multiplex PCR; TCRdb stores in-frame clones only, minus some. The table records about 490,000 clones, less than 80% of them present only once. What was sequenced was PBMCs. Receptor source: a middle-aged woman in good health. Some clones in this sample may be carry-over from other donors' samples. CDR3s leave out the opening cysteine and the closing phenylalanine or tryptophan. The size entry is marked missing in some rows and otherwise reads once, few, many or a size class.

abundance | v_gene | CDR3aa
NA | TRBV4-1 | ASSQWTGVSYEQY
NA | TRBV5-1 | ASSTDRSTEAF
once | TRBV7-9 | ASSLSGDTQY
NA | TRBV28 | ASSPGTSGRGRQETQY
once | TRBV28 | ASSFAGTHQPQH
once | TRBV28 | ASSPRGPYGYT
NA | TRBV7-2 | ASRGDGLGPNTGELF
NA | TRBV7-9 | ASTPLVTENTEAF
NA | TRBV5-4 | ASSLVRADNYGYT
NA | TRBV7-9 | ASSPLSGRAQGYEQY
NA | TRBV9 | ASSVAGVSYNEQF
NA | TRBV10-3 | AMRGQTGSYGYT